Sequencing of this TCR beta chain was carried out in a study of T-cell reconstitution after alpha-beta-depleted transplantation in children. As it was prepared, the TCRbeta library received unique molecular identifiers. One entry per CDR3 protein results from TCRdb running MiXCR on the PCR reads. The table lists about 150,000 distinct CDR3 sequences, around 10% of them singletons. Only a few counts were recorded for this clonotype. The V gene end was trimmed by 1 base and the J gene end by 8 bases; junction bases not matched to a gene: 4. CDR3 length: 16 amino acids. Germline-derived CDR1 and CDR2 are SGHTA and FQGNSA.

The chain is built from TRBV7-2 and TRBJ1-6; TRBD1 matches 11 bases. The receptor comes from a female patient aged 2-10 years who had a stem cell transplant for congenital amegakaryocytic thrombocytopenia, so the T cells may come from the graft donor. Material: PBMCs, mostly from graft donor cells, obtained 180 days after TCRalphabeta/CD19-depleted stem cell transplant. CDR3 sequence reads: CASSLVGTGGDSPLHF. The CDR3 DNA reads as TGTGCCAGCAGCTTAGTCGGGACAGGGGGGGATTCACCCCTCCACTTT.